This TCR beta chain was recorded in a study of identical twins. This clonotype was observed a handful of times. The CDR3 has 14 residues. The germline V gene has CDR1 LNHNV and CDR2 YYDKDF (reference sequence). The V end lost 0 bases, the J end lost 9 bases, and 12 bases lay between the germline ends. TCRdb itself ran the 5' RACE reads through MiXCR, one entry per CDR3 protein. The data hold 690,000 or so distinct CDR3 sequences, with about 9.4% observed a single time. The same data also went into a second study, on yellow fever vaccine responses in identical twins. That study adds: Reports say the vaccine T cell response in twins looked partly convergent and partly personalized.

The TCR originated in a woman younger than 30 in good health. Sample: PBMCs. The V and J genes are TRBV15 and TRBJ2-1; no clear D. CDR3 in amino acids: CATSRDPRAIEQFF. Here the CDR3 DNA reads TGTGCCACCAGCAGAGATCCTCGTGCAATTGAGCAGTTCTTC.